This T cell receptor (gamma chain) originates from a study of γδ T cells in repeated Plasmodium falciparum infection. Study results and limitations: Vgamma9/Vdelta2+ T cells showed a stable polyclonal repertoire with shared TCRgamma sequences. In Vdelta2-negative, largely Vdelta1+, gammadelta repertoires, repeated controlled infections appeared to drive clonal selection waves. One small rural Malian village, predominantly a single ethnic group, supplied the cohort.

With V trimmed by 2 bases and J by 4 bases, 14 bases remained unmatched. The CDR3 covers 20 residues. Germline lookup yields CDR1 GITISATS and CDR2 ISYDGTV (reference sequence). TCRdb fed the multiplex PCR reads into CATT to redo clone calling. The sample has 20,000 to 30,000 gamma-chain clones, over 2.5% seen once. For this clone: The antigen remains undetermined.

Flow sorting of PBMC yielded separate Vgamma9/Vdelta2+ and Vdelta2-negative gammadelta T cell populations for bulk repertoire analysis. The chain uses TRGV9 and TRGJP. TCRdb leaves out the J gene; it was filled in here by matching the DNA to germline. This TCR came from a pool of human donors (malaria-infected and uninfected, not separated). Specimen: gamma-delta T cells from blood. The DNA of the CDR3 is TGTGCCTTGTGGGAGGAGATAAGGAGGGGCCAAGAGTTGGGCAAAAAAATCAAGGTATTT. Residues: CALWEEIRRGQELGKKIKVF.